The entry below gives a single TCR beta chain sequence along with its context. The antigen is unknown. These data originate in a study of shared clonotypes between healthy human individuals. Study context: Donors had three CD4 naive, three CD4 memory, two CD8 naive and one CD8 memory plate apiece.

After removal of 1 base from V and 10 bases from J, the junction contained 8 bases not matched to a gene. Germline V CDR1 and CDR2: SGDLS, YYNGEE. The CDR3 is made up of 14 amino acids. Findings and limits, study-wide: Sharing across four donors was highest in naive CD4 (roughly 5%) and lowest in memory CD8 (about 0.4%).

Authors' methods: Junction-only immunoSEQ sequences carried no quality scores, so filtering differed. Assay: immunoSEQ multiplex PCR; the TCRdb copy retains only in-frame clones and omits some. That table supplies the V and J calls and clone size; D and trimming were determined from the DNA. The table has about 980,000 clones, approximately 76% seen once; the top ten hold approximately 1.5%. The sequence was collected from a man younger than 30 in good health. Material for sequencing was memory CD4+ T cells sorted from blood. Subset meaning: CD45RA-negative fraction. The chain joins TRBV9 to TRBJ2-1; 7 bases agree with TRBD2. CDR3 nucleotide sequence: TGTGCCAGCAGCGTAACTAGCGACCGAATCGAGCAGTTCTTC. Protein sequence: CASSVTSDRIEQFF.